This T cell receptor beta chain originates from a study of T cells after yellow fever vaccination. Study results and caveats: Reappearing after the booster were most of the clones from primary vaccination (approximately 96% CD4, 70% to 90% CD8). Only a minor proportion of clonotypes was detected across both CD4 and CD8 compartments. The secondary response was weaker, and its peak arrived faster, on day 5 versus 15.

In germline, CDR1 is SNHLY, CDR2 FYNNEI. The CDR3 covers 16 residues. J was trimmed by 5 bases and V by 2 bases; bases with no gene match: 7. By 5'RACE template switching, TCR cDNA was produced, with a universal primer site and UMIs added in the process. From the 5' RACE reads, TCRdb called clonotypes with MiXCR, one entry per CDR3 protein. The repertoire holds about 300,000 distinct CDR3 sequences, with approximately 4.2% as singletons. There are a few counts of this clonotype. What it recognizes is unknown. The chain has TRBV2 and TRBJ2-3, with TRBD2 identical over 10 bases. This TCR derives from a man aged 18 to 30 who received the YFV17D yellow fever vaccine. The sample was PBMCs, taken 5 days after the yellow fever booster vaccination. CDR3 residues: CASSERSGGAVDTQYF. The CDR3 DNA sequence: TGTGCCAGCAGTGAAAGGAGCGGGGGGGCCGTAGATACGCAGTATTTT.